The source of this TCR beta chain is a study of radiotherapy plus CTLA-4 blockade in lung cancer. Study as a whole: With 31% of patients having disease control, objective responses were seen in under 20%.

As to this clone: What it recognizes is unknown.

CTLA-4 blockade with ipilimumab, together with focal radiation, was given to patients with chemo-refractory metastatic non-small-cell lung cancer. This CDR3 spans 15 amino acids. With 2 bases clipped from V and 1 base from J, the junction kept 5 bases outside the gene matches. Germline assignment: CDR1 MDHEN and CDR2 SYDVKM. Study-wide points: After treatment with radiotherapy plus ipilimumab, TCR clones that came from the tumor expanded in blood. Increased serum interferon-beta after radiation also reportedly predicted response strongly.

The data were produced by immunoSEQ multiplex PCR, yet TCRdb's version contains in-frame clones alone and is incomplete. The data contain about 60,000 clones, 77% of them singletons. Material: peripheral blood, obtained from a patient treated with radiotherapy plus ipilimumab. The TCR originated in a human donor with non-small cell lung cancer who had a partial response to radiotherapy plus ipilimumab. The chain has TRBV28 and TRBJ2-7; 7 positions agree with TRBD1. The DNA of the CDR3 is TGTGCCAGCAGTTTAGCAGGGGGTAGGTCCTACGAGCAGTACTTC. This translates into CASSLAGGRSYEQYF.